This passage covers 20 T cell receptor beta chains from one sample sequenced in a study of graft-versus-host responses after intestinal transplantation. Clones were read by immunoSEQ multiplex PCR, and TCRdb kept only the in-frame ones, dropping some. This table holds approximately 89,000 clones, 85% to 95% found once. These TCRs' antigens remain unknown. This material consisted of unstimulated CD8+ T cells sorted from spleen or lymph node cells, taken before transplant. These receptor sequences come from a human donor who was the organ donor for an intestinal transplant.

This clone was observed a handful of times. This sequence joins TRBV5-4 and TRBJ1-1; TRBD1 might be the D (5 bases). Trimming removed 4 bases from V and 1 base from J, with 17 bases in between. CDR3 length equals 16 residues. Per germline, CDR1 SGHNT and CDR2 YYREEE (reference sequence). CDR3 in DNA: TGTGCCAGCAGCCTGGGTGCGGGACTCTCGAACACTGAAGCTTTCTTT. Amino acids: CASSLGAGLSNTEAFF.

The chain joins TRBV7-3 to TRBJ1-2; D is perhaps TRBD1 (5 bases). The CDR3 length is 14 residues. In germline, CDR1 is SGHTA, CDR2 FQGTGA. Trimming took off 1 base at V and 4 bases at J, with 10 bases between the two ends. For the CDR3, the DNA is TGTGCCAGCAGCTTAATAGGGGAAGGCTATGGCTACACCTTC. Its protein is CASSLIGEGYGYTF.

CDR3 bases: TGTGCCAGCAGTATCCCAGGGGGGTCCTACGAGCAGTACTTC. Its protein product is CASSIPGGSYEQYF. The chain carries TRBV28 and TRBJ2-7; the D gene is possibly TRBD1 (7 bases). There are 14 residues in the CDR3. Germline values: CDR1 MDHEN, CDR2 SYDVKM. V was shortened by 5 bases and J by 1 base, with 12 bases between the two germline ends.

V is TRBV28 and J is TRBJ2-7; 8 positions agree with TRBD2. Trimming cost V 3 bases and J 2 bases; bases outside gene matches: 12. CDR3 length: 17 residues. Looked up from germline, CDR1 is MDHEN and CDR2 is SYDVKM. The CDR3 DNA sequence: TGTGCCAGCAGTTTTGCCCGAGGGAGCGGGAGAGCCTACGAGCAGTACTTC. Protein: CASSFARGSGRAYEQYF.

The chain combines TRBV7-9 with TRBJ1-1; D unresolved. This CDR3 has 13 amino acids. V lost 5 bases and J 0 bases, leaving 7 bases between the germline ends. Germline V lookup: CDR1 SEHNR, CDR2 FQNEAQ (reference sequence). The DNA of the CDR3 is TGTGCCAGCAGCCACGGGGTGAACACTGAAGCTTTCTTT. Its protein is CASSHGVNTEAFF.

The chain uses TRBV4-1 and TRBJ1-5; D possibly corresponds to TRBD1 (5 bases). From germline, CDR1 is MGHRA and CDR2 YSYEKL. CDR3 length: 14 amino acids. V lost 0 bases and J lost 5, with 8 bases in between. In DNA, the CDR3 is TGCGCCAGCAGCCAAGAGGGGCTGTATCAGCCCCAGCATTTT. This gives the protein CASSQEGLYQPQHF.

The rearrangement uses TRBV15 and TRBJ2-2; a weak D match, TRBD1 (5 bases). V lost 0 bases, J lost 5 bases, and 10 bases lay in between. The CDR3 length is 15 residues. Germline-derived CDR1 and CDR2 are LNHNV and YYDKDF (reference sequence). The CDR3 here is CATSRDGGATGELFF. As DNA, the CDR3 is TGTGCCACCAGCAGAGATGGTGGGGCGACCGGGGAGCTGTTTTTT. The full variable domain, with the rest looked up from reference TRBV15 and TRBJ2-2, is DAMVIQNPRYQVTQFGKPVTLSCSQTLNHNVMYWYQQKSSQAPKLLFHYYDKDFNNEADTPDNFQSRRPNTSFCFLDIRSPGLGDTAMYLCATSRDGGATGELFFGEGSRLTVL.

The chain carries TRBV11-2 and TRBJ2-7; TRBD2 might be the D (6 bases). The germline V gene encodes CDR1 SGHAT and CDR2 FQNNGV. The ends were cut back, 0 bases at V and 0 bases at J, with 18 bases in the middle. This CDR3 comprises 18 residues. The CDR3 loop reads CASSLDESEDGGSYEQYF. The CDR3 region has the DNA TGTGCCAGCAGCTTAGATGAGTCGGAGGACGGGGGCTCCTACGAGCAGTACTTC.

The chain links TRBV27 to TRBJ2-7; 10 bases align to TRBD2. The trim removed 7 bases at V and 3 bases at J, leaving 9 bases unmatched. This CDR3 is 15 amino acids long. CDR1 and CDR2 from the germline V gene are MNHEY and SMNVEV (reference sequence). CDR3: CASMSGLAGVYEQYF. CDR3 DNA sequence: TGTGCCAGCATGAGCGGGCTAGCGGGGGTCTACGAGCAGTACTTC.

This clone was detected once. J is TRBJ1-4 and V is TRBV5-5, with a weak D call TRBD1 (5 bases). The V end lost 2 bases, the J end lost 7 bases, and 15 bases lay between the germline ends. The germline gives CDR1 SGHKS, CDR2 YYEKEE (reference sequence). CDR3 length equals 15 residues. In DNA, the CDR3 is TGTGCCAGCAGCTTTTTTGGCAGGGAAAGTGAAAAACTGTTTTTT. Translated, it gives CASSFFGRESEKLFF.

The chain joins TRBV6-5 to TRBJ1-4, with D maybe TRBD1 (5 bases). V was trimmed by 6 bases and J by 8 bases, leaving 13 bases between them. The CDR3 has 13 residues. The germline CDR1 and CDR2 sequences are MNHEY and SVGAGI. CDR3 amino acids: CASSQTVGEKLFF. CDR3 DNA sequence: TGTGCCAGCAGCCAGACAGTCGGGGAAAAACTGTTTTTT.

The CDR3 sequence is CASSHTTGETEAFF. The CDR3 DNA reads TGTGCCAGCAGCCATACGACAGGGGAAACTGAAGCTTTCTTT. The genes are TRBV13 and TRBJ1-1; 8 nucleotides agree with TRBD1. J gave up 5 bases and V 5 bases, and 7 bases lay outside the gene matches. The germline gives CDR1 PRHDT, CDR2 FYEKMQ (reference sequence). The CDR3 covers 14 residues.

The chain recombines TRBV11-1 with TRBJ2-3, with D tentatively TRBD2 (6 bases). Trimming stripped 3 bases from V and 4 bases from J, with 26 bases between. In germline, CDR1 is SGHAT, CDR2 FQDESV (reference sequence). The CDR3 totals 19 residues. This chain's CDR3 is CASSFPRTVGLPPSDTQYF. The CDR3 DNA reads TGTGCCAGCAGCTTCCCCCGGACGGTGGGACTCCCTCCGTCAGATACGCAGTATTTT. Based on the CDR3 plus reference TRBV11-1 and TRBJ2-3, the full variable domain is EAEVAQSPRYKITEKSQAVAFWCDPISGHATLYWYRQILGQGPELLVQFQDESVVDDSQLPKDRFSAERLKGVDSTLKIQPAELGDSAMYLCASSFPRTVGLPPSDTQYFGPGTRLTVL.

The rearrangement joins TRBV2 to TRBJ1-5; the D gene is possibly TRBD1 (6 bases). V dropped 1 base and J dropped 6 bases, with 13 bases sitting between them. The CDR3 has 15 residues. CDR1 and CDR2 (germline): SNHLY, FYNNEI. CDR3 bases: TGTGCCAGCAGTGAAGTTGGGCAGGGGAGTCAGCCCCAGCATTTT. Translating it yields CASSEVGQGSQPQHF. Full variable domain (remainder filled in from reference TRBV2 and TRBJ1-5): EPEVTQTPSHQVTQMGQEVILRCVPISNHLYFYWYRQILGQKVEFLVSFYNNEISEKSEIFDDQFSVERPDGSNFTLKIRSTKLEDSAMYFCASSEVGQGSQPQHFGDGTRLSIL.

This clone has just one count. The rearrangement links TRBV19 to TRBJ2-7; D is possibly TRBD2 (5 bases). V lost 5 bases to trimming and J lost 2 bases, with 10 bases between them. CDR1 and CDR2 from the germline V gene are LNHDA and SQIVND (reference sequence). This CDR3 contains 13 residues. The CDR3 is CASSPGLTYEQYF. CDR3 coding DNA: TGTGCCAGTAGTCCCGGACTCACCTACGAGCAGTACTTC.

The chain has TRBV10-3 and TRBJ1-1; 7 bases line up with TRBD1. Trimming took 10 bases from V and 0 from J; bases not matched to a gene: 5. Germline V gene sequence: CDR1 ENHRY, CDR2 SYGVKD. The CDR3 extends over 13 amino acids. CDR3 loop: CATKGQLNTEAFF. The CDR3 DNA reads as TGTGCCACTAAGGGACAGTTGAACACTGAAGCTTTCTTT.

The chain couples TRBV4-1 to TRBJ2-5, with 7 bases that match TRBD1. The J call may be wrong; the DNA end is better matched by TRBJ2-7. Germline CDR1 and CDR2: MGHRA and YSYEKL. This CDR3 region has 15 residues. CDR3 DNA sequence: TGCGCCAGCAGCCGAAGGAATCAGGGGGTCTACGAGCAGTACTTC. This gives the protein CASSRRNQGVYEQYF.

This chain links TRBV19 with TRBJ2-1, with TRBD2 matching over 14 bases. J lost 5 bases, V lost 9 bases, and 6 bases had no gene match. From germline, CDR1 is LNHDA and CDR2 SQIVND (reference sequence). The CDR3 extends over 15 amino acids. The CDR3 nucleotides are TGTGCCAGCCTGGGACTAGCGGGGGAACACAATGAGCAGTTCTTC. Protein sequence: CASLGLAGEHNEQFF.

The V and J genes are TRBV7-3 and TRBJ2-1; D not resolved. V shed 3 bases and J shed 7 bases, with 10 bases lying between them. CDR1 and CDR2 (germline): SGHTA, FQGTGA. There are 13 residues in the CDR3. In nucleotides, the CDR3 is TGTGCCAGCAGCTTGAGTCCCGGGAATGAGCAGTTCTTC. Protein sequence: CASSLSPGNEQFF.

This chain connects TRBV5-1 to TRBJ2-3; 11 bases map to TRBD2. CDR3 size: 14 residues. Germline values: CDR1 SGHRS, CDR2 YFSETQ. With 4 bases clipped from V and 4 bases from J, the junction kept 2 bases outside the gene matches. CDR3 sequence: CASSLGLAADTQYF. CDR3 nucleotides: TGCGCCAGCAGCCTGGGACTAGCGGCAGATACGCAGTATTTT.